Presented here are 24 T cell receptor beta chains from one specimen sequenced in a study of control samples from healthy donors and cancer patients. Sequencing used immunoSEQ multiplex PCR; TCRdb keeps in-frame clones, though not all of them. The sample lists 120,000 or so clones; 80% to 90% were seen once. The sample taken for sequencing was blood. The receptors come from a man aged 30-40 years in good health.

This clone appeared a single time. The rearrangement links TRBV11-1 to TRBJ2-1; D uncertain. V was pared by 1 base and J by 3 bases, with 10 bases between. The length of the CDR3 is 15 residues. Germline CDR1 is SGHAT and CDR2 is FQDESV (reference sequence). The CDR3 sequence: CASSLVNSRYNEQFF. The CDR3 nucleotides read TGTGCCAGCAGCTTAGTAAACTCGCGCTACAATGAGCAGTTCTTC.

This rearrangement joins TRBV12-5 to TRBJ1-6, with 8 bases that match TRBD1. The CDR3 has 12 residues. The germline CDR1 and CDR2 sequences are LGHNT and FRNRAP. V trimming: 7 bases; J trimming: 7 bases; junction bases outside the gene matches: 0. CDR3 residues: CASAGGNSPLHF. CDR3 bases: TGTGCTAGTGCAGGGGGCAATTCACCCCTCCACTTT.

The chain links TRBV10-3 to TRBJ2-2, with 11 positions matching TRBD1. V shed 6 bases and J 7 bases; nucleotides not matched to a gene: 4. The CDR3 spans 14 residues. Germline lookup yields CDR1 ENHRY and CDR2 SYGVKD. CDR3 protein: CAIRTGQGVGELFF. CDR3 in DNA: TGTGCCATCAGGACGGGACAGGGGGTCGGGGAGCTGTTTTTT.

This chain's CDR3 is CAISGDPDRGYGYTF. DNA of the CDR3: TGTGCCATCAGTGGAGACCCCGACAGGGGCTATGGCTACACCTTC. The chain couples TRBV10-3 to TRBJ1-2, with 8 bases matching TRBD1. The CDR3 loop spans 15 amino acids. Trimming cost V 4 bases and J 4 bases; bases outside gene matches: 8. CDR1 is ENHRY, CDR2 SYGVKD, per germline.

The chain employs TRBV27 and TRBJ1-2, with 10 nucleotides matching TRBD1. The germline CDR1 and CDR2 sequences are MNHEY and SMNVEV (reference sequence). V shed 7 bases, J shed 7 bases, and the junction held 6 bases outside the gene matches. The CDR3 runs 13 residues. The CDR3 DNA is TGTGCCAGCACAAGCCGGGACAGGGGTGGCTACACCTTC. Translation: CASTSRDRGGYTF.

V is TRBV7-2 and J is TRBJ2-2; D gene unclear. This CDR3 spans 12 amino acids. Per the germline V gene, CDR1 is SGHTA and CDR2 is FQGNSA. Trimming took 4 bases from V and 2 from J, leaving 2 bases between them. The CDR3: CASSSNTGELFF. The CDR3 nucleotides are TGTGCCAGCAGCTCCAACACCGGGGAGCTGTTTTTT.

CDR3 nucleotides: TGCGCCAGCAGTCGGACAGGGGGGGACTTTAACTATGGCTACACCTTC. Translated, it gives CASSRTGGDFNYGYTF. The chain couples TRBV4-1 to TRBJ1-2; TRBD1 matches at 10 bases. Trimming cost V 6 bases and J 1 base; bases outside gene matches: 8. This CDR3 contains 16 residues. Looked up from germline, CDR1 is MGHRA and CDR2 is YSYEKL.

Worth noting for this clone: This specimen includes other DNA sequences encoding the same CDR3. The chain employs TRBV19 and TRBJ1-5; 8 bases align to TRBD1. V dropped 5 bases and J dropped 4; count of bases not matched to a gene: 13. This CDR3 has 17 residues. Looked up from germline, CDR1 is LNHDA and CDR2 is SQIVND (reference sequence). This CDR3 reads CASSSTGGRGGNQPQHF. DNA for the CDR3: TGTGCCAGTAGTTCAACAGGGGGGCGAGGGGGGAATCAGCCCCAGCATTTT.

The chain uses TRBV7-9 and TRBJ2-7, with D hard to call. The CDR3 is 14 residues long. Germline CDR1 SEHNR, CDR2 FQNEAQ (reference sequence). The V gene lost 2 bases and the J gene lost 3 bases, with 11 bases spanning the gap. CDR3 DNA sequence: TGTGCCAGCAGCTTAAGCGATACCCTCTACGAGCAGTACTTC. As protein: CASSLSDTLYEQYF.

CDR3 sequence reads: CASSLEGYAFF. The CDR3 DNA reads as TGCGCCAGCAGCTTGGAAGGGTACGCTTTCTTT. The V and J genes are TRBV5-1 and TRBJ1-1; D unresolved. The germline V and J ends were trimmed by 0 bases and 11 bases, with 8 bases remaining between them. Germline V gives CDR1 SGHRS, CDR2 YFSETQ. The CDR3 contains 11 residues.

This chain connects TRBV25-1 to TRBJ2-3; D could derive from TRBD1 or TRBD2 (5 bases each). V gave up 3 bases and J gave up 4 bases, with 8 bases separating them. There are 13 residues in the CDR3. Germline-derived CDR1 and CDR2 are MGHDK and SYGVNS. CDR3 in amino acids: CASSEGRADTQYF. The CDR3 DNA reads TGTGCCAGCAGTGAGGGACGGGCAGATACGCAGTATTTT. The full variable domain, rest sourced from reference TRBV25-1 and TRBJ2-3, is EADIYQTPRYLVIGTGKKITLECSQTMGHDKMYWYQQDPGMELHLIHYSYGVNSTEKGDLSSESTVSRIRTEHFPLTLESARPSHTSQYLCASSEGRADTQYFGPGTRLTVL.

The rearrangement links TRBV7-9 to TRBJ1-1; maybe TRBD1 (5 bases). V gave up 3 bases and J gave up 6 bases, with 8 bases separating them. The germline V gene encodes CDR1 SEHNR and CDR2 FQNEAQ (reference sequence). The CDR3 has 12 residues. The chain's CDR3 is CASSLRGAEAFF. Here the CDR3 DNA reads TGTGCCAGCAGCTTGCGGGGGGCTGAAGCTTTCTTT.

CDR3 amino acids: CAWNREEGTEAFF. The CDR3 DNA sequence: TGTGCCTGGAACAGGGAAGAAGGCACTGAAGCTTTCTTT. The chain links TRBV30 to TRBJ1-1, with a possible D match to TRBD1 (6 bases). Germline V gene data show CDR1 as GTSNPN and CDR2 as SVGIG (reference sequence). Between the trimmed V and J ends, which lost 4 bases and 4 bases, there was a span of 13 bases. The CDR3 totals 13 residues.

The chain uses TRBV14 and TRBJ1-5, with TRBD1 identical over 9 bases. V was clipped by 4 bases and J by 4 bases; unmatched bases: 8. The CDR3 spans 16 residues. Germline CDR1 is SGHDN and CDR2 is FVKESK. CDR3 amino acids: CASSPELGQGNQPQHF. The CDR3 bases are TGTGCCAGCAGCCCAGAACTCGGACAGGGGAATCAGCCCCAGCATTTT.

This chain links TRBV12-3 or TRBV12-4 with TRBJ1-1; D uncertain. The CDR3 spans 13 residues. Trimming removed 3 bases from V and 2 bases from J, with 7 bases in between. The CDR3 sequence is CASSFGRNTEAFF. The CDR3 DNA is TGTGCCAGCAGTTTTGGGAGAAACACTGAAGCTTTCTTT.

V usage is TRBV28 and J usage is TRBJ1-5, with TRBD1 matching 7 bases. Germline-derived CDR1 and CDR2 are MDHEN and SYDVKM. This CDR3 contains 15 residues. Trimming at V came to 6 bases and at J to 5 bases, leaving 10 bases not matched to a gene. CDR3 bases: TGTGCCAGCAGCCCCAGGGGGATAGAGGATCAGCCCCAGCATTTT. It yields the protein CASSPRGIEDQPQHF.

The V and J genes are TRBV2 and TRBJ2-7; D perhaps matches TRBD2 (5 bases). The CDR3 covers 12 residues. V was pared by 4 bases and J by 6 bases, with 10 bases between. The germline gives CDR1 SNHLY, CDR2 FYNNEI. This CDR3 is CASSVSSSEQYF. DNA for the CDR3: TGTGCCAGCAGTGTTTCTAGCAGCGAGCAGTACTTC.

This clone was counted once. This chain connects TRBV5-1 to TRBJ1-4; D is uncertain. The germline V gene encodes CDR1 SGHRS and CDR2 YFSETQ. V lost 2 bases to trimming and J lost 0 bases, with 5 bases between them. CDR3 length: 14 amino acids. The CDR3 sequence: CASSFTATNEKLFF. CDR3 in DNA: TGCGCCAGCAGCTTTACAGCAACTAATGAAAAACTGTTTTTT.

The chain employs TRBV12-3 or TRBV12-4 and TRBJ2-7, with D possibly matching TRBD1 (5 bases). The J call is uncertain, as TRBJ2-5 better fits the DNA end. The CDR3 runs 11 residues. CDR3 coding DNA: TGTGCCAGCAGTTTCGACAGGACCCAGTACTTC. It encodes CASSFDRTQYF.

The V gene is TRBV7-8, the J gene TRBJ2-5, with a possible D match to TRBD1 (5 bases). The CDR3 is 15 amino acids. Germline values: CDR1 SGHVS, CDR2 FQNEAQ. Trimming shortened V by 1 base and J by 2 bases, and 11 bases separated the two germline ends. CDR3 nucleotide sequence: TGTGCCAGCAGCTTAGGCAGGGTCCGGCAAGAGACCCAGTACTTC. Amino acid sequence: CASSLGRVRQETQYF.

This chain connects TRBV9 to TRBJ2-7; 10 bases map to TRBD1. The CDR3 extends over 15 amino acids. Germline values: CDR1 SGDLS, CDR2 YYNGEE. The V gene end was trimmed by 0 bases and the J gene end by 9 bases; junction bases not matched to a gene: 9. The chain's CDR3 is CASSVERGQGQAQYF. The CDR3 DNA reads as TGTGCCAGCAGCGTAGAGAGGGGACAGGGGCAGGCGCAGTACTTC.

A single count supports this clone. The chain is built from TRBV5-8 and TRBJ1-5, with D maybe TRBD1 (6 bases). Germline loops: CDR1 SGHTS, CDR2 YDEGEE. Trimming shortened V by 0 bases and J by 6 bases, and 13 bases separated the two germline ends. The CDR3 is 15 amino acids. As DNA, the CDR3 is TGTGCCAGCAGCTTGGGGAGGGACATAGGTCAGCCCCAGCATTTT. Amino acids: CASSLGRDIGQPQHF. Full variable domain (remainder filled in from reference TRBV5-8 and TRBJ1-5): EAGVTQSPTHLIKTRGQQATLRCSPISGHTSVYWYQQALGLGLQFLLWYDEGEERNRGNFPPRFSGRQFPNYSSELNVNALELEDSALYLCASSLGRDIGQPQHFGDGTRLSIL.

The V call is TRBV27, the J call TRBJ1-2; the D is unclear. V was pared by 10 bases and J by 8 bases, with 23 bases between. CDR1 and CDR2 from the germline V gene are MNHEY and SMNVEV (reference sequence). The CDR3 has 14 amino acids. CDR3 DNA: TGTGCCACCGGAACCGGGCCCCAAGTCCGGGGCTACACCTTC. Translated, it gives CATGTGPQVRGYTF.

The V gene is TRBV19, the J gene TRBJ2-3; D is uncertain. This CDR3 has 15 amino acids. In germline, CDR1 is LNHDA, CDR2 SQIVND (reference sequence). Between the trimmed V and J ends, which lost 6 bases and 1 base, there was a span of 14 bases. The CDR3 bases are TGTGCCAGTAGGGAGACGGGCCTAGGCACAGATACGCAGTATTTT. Translated, it gives CASRETGLGTDTQYF.